The next 22 T cell receptor beta chains were all read from a single sample in a study of blood T cell repertoires in COVID-19. Sequenced by immunoSEQ multiplex PCR; TCRdb stores in-frame clones only, minus some. The profile shows about 80,000 clones, about 80% of them singletons. The material sequenced was peripheral blood. The receptors come from a woman between 35 and 50 years old with active or convalescent COVID-19.

As to this clone: Additional DNA sequences in this sample encode the identical CDR3. V and J are TRBV7-2 and TRBJ2-5; D may be TRBD2 (6 bases). CDR3 length equals 13 residues. Germline V gene data show CDR1 as SGHTA and CDR2 as FQGNSA. V dropped 4 bases and J dropped 2 bases, with 8 bases sitting between them. CDR3 residues: CASSSRGQETQYF. CDR3 DNA sequence: TGTGCCAGCAGCTCACGGGGGCAAGAGACCCAGTACTTC.

The rearrangement uses TRBV15 and TRBJ2-3; D gene unclear. Trimming cost V 0 bases and J 1 base, with 5 bases left between them. From germline, CDR1 is LNHNV and CDR2 YYDKDF (reference sequence). This CDR3 spans 14 amino acids. Here the CDR3 DNA reads TGTGCCACCAGCAGAGATGCGGGCACAGATACGCAGTATTTT. Translating it yields CATSRDAGTDTQYF. The whole variable domain, filled in from reference TRBV15 and TRBJ2-3, reads DAMVIQNPRYQVTQFGKPVTLSCSQTLNHNVMYWYQQKSSQAPKLLFHYYDKDFNNEADTPDNFQSRRPNTSFCFLDIRSPGLGDTAMYLCATSRDAGTDTQYFGPGTRLTVL.

The V gene is TRBV6-5, the J gene TRBJ2-7, with 7 bases aligning to TRBD1. After removal of 6 bases from V and 0 bases from J, the junction contained 5 bases not matched to a gene. CDR1 is MNHEY and CDR2 is SVGAGI in the germline V gene. The CDR3 totals 14 residues. CDR3 sequence reads: CASSPRGSSYEQYF. CDR3 sequence (DNA): TGTGCCAGCAGCCCCAGGGGGAGCTCCTACGAGCAGTACTTC.

The gene calls are TRBV28 and TRBJ2-1; D may be TRBD2 (6 bases). From germline, CDR1 is MDHEN and CDR2 SYDVKM. The V gene lost 6 bases and the J gene lost 0 bases, with 21 bases spanning the gap. This CDR3 has 18 amino acids. The CDR3 loop reads CASSNRDWGISSYNEQFF. DNA for the CDR3: TGTGCCAGCAGCAACCGGGACTGGGGGATAAGCTCCTACAATGAGCAGTTCTTC. Supplemented by reference TRBV28 and TRBJ2-1, the full variable domain reads DVKVTQSSRYLVKRTGEKVFLECVQDMDHENMFWYRQDPGLGLRLIYFSYDVKMKEKGDIPEGYSVSREKKERFSLILESASTNQTSMYLCASSNRDWGISSYNEQFFGPGTRLTVL.

Details on this clone: This specimen includes other DNA sequences encoding the same CDR3. The V and J genes are TRBV29-1 and TRBJ2-7; D gene uncertain. CDR3 length equals 11 residues. V was pared by 4 bases and J by 1 base, with 5 bases between. Germline V gene lookup returns CDR1 SQVTM and CDR2 ANQGSEA. CDR3: CSVAQSYEQYF. The CDR3 DNA reads as TGCAGCGTTGCACAGTCCTACGAGCAGTACTTC.

The rearrangement joins TRBV6-6 to TRBJ1-4, with unresolved D. The CDR3 totals 14 residues. Per the germline V gene, CDR1 is MNHNY and CDR2 is SVGAGI (reference sequence). Trimming shortened V by 1 base and J by 4 bases, and 7 bases separated the two germline ends. The CDR3 coding sequence is TGTGCCAGCAGTTACTTAACGGGTAATGAAAAACTGTTTTTT. Protein: CASSYLTGNEKLFF.

This rearrangement joins TRBV6-6 to TRBJ1-5; 7 positions match TRBD1. The ends lost 2 bases at V and 7 bases at J; junction bases unmatched: 2. The CDR3 loop spans 13 amino acids. CDR1 MNHNY and CDR2 SVGAGI come from the germline V gene (reference sequence). The CDR3 reads CASSYQGGQPQHF. Written as DNA, the CDR3 is TGTGCCAGCAGTTACCAAGGGGGCCAGCCCCAGCATTTT.

The rearrangement joins TRBV5-4 to TRBJ1-6; 8 bases match TRBD1. With V trimmed by 4 bases and J by 7 bases, 4 bases remained unmatched. The CDR3 runs 14 residues. The germline CDR1 and CDR2 sequences are SGHNT and YYREEE (reference sequence). The CDR3 is CASSLDRANSPLHF. CDR3 nucleotides: TGTGCCAGCAGCCTGGACAGGGCCAATTCACCCCTCCACTTT.

A remark on this clone: Its ends do not fully match the called genes, so a read error is possible. V is TRBV4-2 and J is TRBJ1-5; no reliable D call. Germline-derived CDR1 and CDR2 are LGHNA and YNFKEQ. The CDR3 spans 14 residues. The CDR3 DNA reads TGTGCCAGCAGCAAAGAGCTCGGGAATCAGCCCCAGCATTTT. Translated: CASSKELGNQPQHF.

The rearrangement links TRBV7-2 to TRBJ1-5, with D possibly matching TRBD1 (5 bases). The length of the CDR3 is 15 residues. Per the germline V gene, CDR1 is SGHTA and CDR2 is FQGNSA. Trimming stripped 5 bases from V and 2 bases from J, with 13 bases between. The CDR3 DNA is TGTGCCAGCAGCCGGGCAGGGCGAGGCAATCAGCCCCAGCATTTT. Residues: CASSRAGRGNQPQHF.

The chain recombines TRBV28 with TRBJ2-3, with TRBD1 identical over 8 bases. In germline, CDR1 is MDHEN, CDR2 SYDVKM. CDR3 length: 12 amino acids. After removal of 6 bases from V and 11 bases from J, the junction contained 7 bases not matched to a gene. DNA of the CDR3: TGTGCCAGCAGCCCAGGGGGCAGTAAGCAGTATTTT. It codes for CASSPGGSKQYF.

The chain uses TRBV6-1 and TRBJ2-7, with 7 positions matching TRBD1. The ends lost 5 bases at V and 2 bases at J; junction bases unmatched: 3. This CDR3 comprises 13 residues. Germline values: CDR1 MNHNS, CDR2 SASEGT. The DNA of the CDR3 is TGTGCCAGCAGTCCAGACAGGGCCTACGAGCAGTACTTC. Translation: CASSPDRAYEQYF.

J is TRBJ2-3 and V is TRBV11-3; 7 bases agree with TRBD2. This CDR3 has 14 residues. The V and J ends lost 0 bases and 6 bases, in that order; junction bases with no gene match: 3. Germline CDR1 reads SGHNT; CDR2 reads YENEEA. CDR3 in DNA: TGTGCCAGCAGCTTAGATGGACTAGGGGATACGCAGTATTTT. Translated: CASSLDGLGDTQYF.

The chain employs TRBV12-3 or TRBV12-4 and TRBJ1-5; tentatively, D is TRBD1 (5 bases). Trimming left V 7 bases short and J 6 bases short, with 13 bases between. The CDR3 contains 13 residues. CDR3 sequence: CASTLGRGQPQHF. The DNA of the CDR3 is TGTGCCAGCACCCTAGGGAGGGGTCAGCCCCAGCATTTT.

This chain joins TRBV6-6 and TRBJ2-2; possibly TRBD1 for D (5 bases). The CDR3 extends over 13 amino acids. Germline CDR1 is MNHNY and CDR2 is SVGAGI (reference sequence). V lost 3 bases, J lost 6 bases, and 8 bases lay in between. This chain's CDR3 is CASSYQGPGELFF. The CDR3 bases are TGTGCCAGCAGTTATCAGGGTCCCGGGGAGCTGTTTTTT.

The J gene is TRBJ1-1, the V gene TRBV15; possibly TRBD1 for D (5 bases). There are 14 residues in the CDR3. Between the trimmed V and J ends, which lost 4 bases and 4 bases, there was a span of 13 bases. Germline V lookup: CDR1 LNHNV, CDR2 YYDKDF (reference sequence). CDR3 in DNA: TGTGCCACCAGCAAACGAACGGGGGGCACTGAAGCTTTCTTT. This translates into CATSKRTGGTEAFF.

In its sample, this clone was seen a few times. CDR3 DNA sequence: TGTGCCAGCAGCCTGTGGACTGAGCCAGATACGCAGTATTTT. Protein sequence: CASSLWTEPDTQYF. The chain carries TRBV11-2 and TRBJ2-3, with TRBD2 as a possible D gene (5 bases). Trimming removed 5 bases at V and 4 bases at J, with 13 bases between. This CDR3 spans 14 amino acids. The germline CDR1 and CDR2 sequences are SGHAT and FQNNGV.

This rearrangement joins TRBV7-2 to TRBJ1-1; D is ambiguous. CDR1 and CDR2 from the germline V gene are SGHTA and FQGNSA. CDR3 length: 16 residues. Trimming removed 1 base at V and 5 bases at J, with 17 bases between. Written as DNA, the CDR3 is TGTGCCAGCAGCTTAGGACCGCGAGCGGCTGGGACTGAAGCTTTCTTT. It is translated as CASSLGPRAAGTEAFF.

This clone was detected only once. This chain connects TRBV19 to TRBJ1-5; D unclear. CDR3 length: 14 amino acids. V gave up 3 bases and J gave up 4 bases, with 10 bases separating them. CDR1 is LNHDA and CDR2 is SQIVND in the germline V gene (reference sequence). CDR3 nucleotide sequence: TGTGCCAGTAGTATGGCCCCAGGAAATCAGCCCCAGCATTTT. It yields the protein CASSMAPGNQPQHF.

This clone was observed a handful of times. V is TRBV7-2 and J is TRBJ2-5, with 11 bases fitting TRBD2. Germline trimming cut 7 bases from V and 5 bases from J; bases unmatched to any gene: 9. The germline V gene encodes CDR1 SGHTA and CDR2 FQGNSA. CDR3 length: 15 residues. In DNA, the CDR3 is TGTGCCAGCAATCTAGCGGGGGGCCGGGGGGAGACCCAGTACTTC. Translation gives CASNLAGGRGETQYF.

The chain joins TRBV29-1 to TRBJ1-1; D is undetermined. Looked up from germline, CDR1 is SQVTM and CDR2 is ANQGSEA. CDR3 length: 13 amino acids. Trimming left V 3 bases short and J 1 base short, with 9 bases between. CDR3 sequence reads: CSVDPTGNTEAFF. The CDR3, as DNA: TGCAGCGTTGACCCGACGGGGAACACTGAAGCTTTCTTT.

The DNA for the CDR3 is TGTGCCAGCAGCCAGCTAGCGGGATTTTACAATGAGCAGTTCTTC. This codes for CASSQLAGFYNEQFF. V and J are TRBV11-3 and TRBJ2-1, with 9 bases that match TRBD2. The CDR3 has 15 amino acids. Germline lookup yields CDR1 SGHNT and CDR2 YENEEA. Trimming at V came to 5 bases and at J to 4 bases, leaving 6 bases not matched to a gene.